This TCR beta chain was identified in a study of cytomegalovirus exposure and HLA in healthy donors. The study, taken as a whole, reports: Confirmation was obtained in vitro that a few CMV-associated chains are specific for CMV antigens. According to a later analysis, TCR clusters from the first cohort tended to co-occur in the approximately 120 validation repertoires. Published work reported that the classifier diagnosed cytomegalovirus status with high specificity and sensitivity.

Among the 90 to 150 subjects of the validation cohort, separate from the approximately 660-subject first cohort, were the donors. This CDR3 region has 16 residues. The germline CDR1 and CDR2 sequences are LNHDA and SQIVND (reference sequence). Unmatched junction bases numbered 11, after V lost 3 bases and J lost 8 bases. Clones were sequenced by immunoSEQ multiplex PCR, and TCRdb holds only the in-frame ones, with some missing. The sample lists 200,000 to 250,000 clones; about 90% were seen once. Details on this clone: Its antigen is not identified.

Sequenced material: PBMCs. The chain is built from TRBV19 and TRBJ2-4; 9 bases are shared with TRBD1. This TCR came from a woman younger than 35 in good health and CMV-seronegative. The CDR3 loop reads CASSILGGQGRDIQYF. CDR3 in DNA: TGTGCCAGTAGTATTTTAGGCGGACAGGGGCGGGACATTCAGTACTTC.